This paragraph reports one T cell receptor beta chain. The data originate from a study of siplizumab effects on memory and regulatory T cells. This CDR3 spans 15 amino acids. Per the germline V gene, CDR1 is SGHAT and CDR2 is FQNNGV. V lost 5 bases, J lost 3 bases, and 9 bases stayed unmatched. Assaying covered 85,000 to 100,000 TCR templates per sample. Here immunoSEQ multiplex PCR was the method, and the copy in TCRdb shows in-frame clones only, minus some. Of 70,000 or so clones in the sample, roughly nine tenths were seen once. The chain couples TRBV11-2 to TRBJ2-7, with TRBD1 matching over 8 bases. The sample consisted of CD8+ T cells sorted from blood. This receptor was identified in a human donor in good health. CDR3 in DNA: TGTGCCAGCAGCGCATCCGGGACAGGCGACTACGAGCAGTACTTC. It specifies CASSASGTGDYEQYF.